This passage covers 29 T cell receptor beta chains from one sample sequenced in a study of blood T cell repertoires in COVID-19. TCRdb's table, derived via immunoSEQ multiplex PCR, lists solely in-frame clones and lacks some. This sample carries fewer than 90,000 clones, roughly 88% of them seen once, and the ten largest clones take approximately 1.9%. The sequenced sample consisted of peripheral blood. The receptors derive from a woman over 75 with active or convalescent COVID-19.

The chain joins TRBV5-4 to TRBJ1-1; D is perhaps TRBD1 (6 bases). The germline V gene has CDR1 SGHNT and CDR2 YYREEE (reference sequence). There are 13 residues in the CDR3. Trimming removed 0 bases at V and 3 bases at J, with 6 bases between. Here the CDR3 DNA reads TGTGCCAGCAGCTTGGACAGGGACACTGAAGCTTTCTTT. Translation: CASSLDRDTEAFF.

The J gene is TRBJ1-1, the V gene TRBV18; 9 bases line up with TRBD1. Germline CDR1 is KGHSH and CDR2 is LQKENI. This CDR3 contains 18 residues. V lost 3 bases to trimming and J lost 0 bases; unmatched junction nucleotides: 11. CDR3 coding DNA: TGTGCCAGCTCACCGAACCCCGGGACAGGGAGCATGAACACTGAAGCTTTCTTT. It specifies CASSPNPGTGSMNTEAFF.

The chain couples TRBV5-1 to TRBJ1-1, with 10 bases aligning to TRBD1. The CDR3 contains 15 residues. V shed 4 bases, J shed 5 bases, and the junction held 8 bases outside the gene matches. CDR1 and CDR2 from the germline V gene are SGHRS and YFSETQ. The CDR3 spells CASSVSGQGSTEAFF. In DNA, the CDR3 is TGCGCCAGCAGCGTATCGGGACAGGGGAGTACTGAAGCTTTCTTT.

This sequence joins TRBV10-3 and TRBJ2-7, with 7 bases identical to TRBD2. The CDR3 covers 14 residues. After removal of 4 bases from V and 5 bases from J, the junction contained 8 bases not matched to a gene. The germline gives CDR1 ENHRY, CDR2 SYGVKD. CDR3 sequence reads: CAISGGSSGHEQYF. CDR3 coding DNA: TGTGCCATCAGTGGTGGGTCTAGCGGCCACGAGCAGTACTTC.

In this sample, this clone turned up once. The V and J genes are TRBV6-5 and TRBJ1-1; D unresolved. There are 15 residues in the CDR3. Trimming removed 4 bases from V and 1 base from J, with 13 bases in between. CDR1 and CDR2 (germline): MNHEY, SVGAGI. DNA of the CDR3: TGTGCCAGCAGTTCCCCGGGAGGGAAGAACACTGAAGCTTTCTTT. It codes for CASSSPGGKNTEAFF.

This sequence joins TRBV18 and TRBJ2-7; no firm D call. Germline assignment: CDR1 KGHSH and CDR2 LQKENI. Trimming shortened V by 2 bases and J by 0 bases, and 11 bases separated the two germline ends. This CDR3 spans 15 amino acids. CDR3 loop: CASSPFTATSYEQYF. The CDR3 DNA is TGTGCCAGCTCACCATTTACAGCCACCTCCTACGAGCAGTACTTC. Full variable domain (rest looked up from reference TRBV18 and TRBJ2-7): NAGVMQNPRHLVRRRGQEARLRCSPMKGHSHVYWYRQLPEEGLKFMVYLQKENIIDESGMPKERFSAEFPKEGPSILRIQQVVRGDSAAYFCASSPFTATSYEQYFGPGTRLTVT.

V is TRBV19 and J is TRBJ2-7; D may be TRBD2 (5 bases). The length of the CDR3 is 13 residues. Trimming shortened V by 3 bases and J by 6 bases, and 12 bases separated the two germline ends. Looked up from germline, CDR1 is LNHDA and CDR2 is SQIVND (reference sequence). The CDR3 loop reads CASSIKVRGEQYF. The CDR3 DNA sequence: TGTGCCAGTAGTATTAAAGTCCGGGGCGAGCAGTACTTC.

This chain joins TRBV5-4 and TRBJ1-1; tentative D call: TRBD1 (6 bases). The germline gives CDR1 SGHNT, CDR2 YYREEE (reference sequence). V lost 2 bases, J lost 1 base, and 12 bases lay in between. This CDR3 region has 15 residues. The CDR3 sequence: CASSFPTGSNTEAFF. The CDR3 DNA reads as TGTGCCAGCAGCTTCCCGACAGGCTCGAACACTGAAGCTTTCTTT.

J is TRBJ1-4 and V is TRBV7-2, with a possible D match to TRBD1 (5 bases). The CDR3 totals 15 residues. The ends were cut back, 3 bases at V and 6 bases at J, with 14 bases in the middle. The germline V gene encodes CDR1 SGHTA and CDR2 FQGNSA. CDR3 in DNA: TGTGCCAGCAGCTTCACCGGGGGAGTGGATGAAAAACTGTTTTTT. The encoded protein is CASSFTGGVDEKLFF.

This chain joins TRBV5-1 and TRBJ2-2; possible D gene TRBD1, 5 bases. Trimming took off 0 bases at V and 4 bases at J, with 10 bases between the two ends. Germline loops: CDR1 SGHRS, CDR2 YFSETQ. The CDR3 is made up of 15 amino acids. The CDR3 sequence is CASSLAGIGTGELFF. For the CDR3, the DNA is TGCGCCAGCAGCTTGGCAGGGATCGGCACCGGGGAGCTGTTTTTT.

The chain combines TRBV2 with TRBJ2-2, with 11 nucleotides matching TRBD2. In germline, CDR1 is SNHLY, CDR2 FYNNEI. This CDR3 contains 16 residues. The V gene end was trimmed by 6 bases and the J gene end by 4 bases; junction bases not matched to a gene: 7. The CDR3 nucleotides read TGTGCCAGCAGCCTCCTAGCGGGAGGCCCCACCGGGGAGCTGTTTTTT. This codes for CASSLLAGGPTGELFF.

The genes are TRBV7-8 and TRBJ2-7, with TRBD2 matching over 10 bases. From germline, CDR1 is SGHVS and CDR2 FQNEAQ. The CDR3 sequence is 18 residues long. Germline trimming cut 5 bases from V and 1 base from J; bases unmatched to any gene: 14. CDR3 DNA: TGTGCCAGCAGCCTCCGGGGTAGCGGGAGGTTTGTGTCCTACGAGCAGTACTTC. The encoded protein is CASSLRGSGRFVSYEQYF.

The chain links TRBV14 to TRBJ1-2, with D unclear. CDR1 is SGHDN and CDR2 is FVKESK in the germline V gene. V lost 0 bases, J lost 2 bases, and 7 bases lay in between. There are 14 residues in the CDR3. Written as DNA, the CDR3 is TGTGCCAGCAGCCAAGAACTTCTCAACTATGGCTACACCTTC. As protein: CASSQELLNYGYTF.

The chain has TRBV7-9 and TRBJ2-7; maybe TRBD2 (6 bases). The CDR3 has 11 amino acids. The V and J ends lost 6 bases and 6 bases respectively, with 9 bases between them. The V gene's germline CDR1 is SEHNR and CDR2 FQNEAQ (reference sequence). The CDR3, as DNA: TGTGCCAGCAGGGGACTCTCCGAGCAGTACTTC. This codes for CASRGLSEQYF.

This CDR3 reads CASSQNQGSGNTIYF. The CDR3 region has the DNA TGTGCCAGCTCACAAAATCAGGGTTCTGGAAACACCATATATTTT. The chain employs TRBV18 and TRBJ1-3; perhaps TRBD1 as D (5 bases). The length of the CDR3 is 15 residues. Looked up from germline, CDR1 is KGHSH and CDR2 is LQKENI. Trimming shortened V by 4 bases and J by 1 base, and 11 bases separated the two germline ends. Variable domain in full (rest from reference TRBV18 and TRBJ1-3): NAGVMQNPRHLVRRRGQEARLRCSPMKGHSHVYWYRQLPEEGLKFMVYLQKENIIDESGMPKERFSAEFPKEGPSILRIQQVVRGDSAAYFCASSQNQGSGNTIYFGEGSWLTVV.

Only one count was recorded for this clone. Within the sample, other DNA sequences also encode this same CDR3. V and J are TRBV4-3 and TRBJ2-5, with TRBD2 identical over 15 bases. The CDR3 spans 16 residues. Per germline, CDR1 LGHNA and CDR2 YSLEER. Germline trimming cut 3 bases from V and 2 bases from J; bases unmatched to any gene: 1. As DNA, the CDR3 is TGCGCCAGCAGCCAGGGACTAGCGGGGGGTCAAGAGACCCAGTACTTC. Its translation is CASSQGLAGGQETQYF.

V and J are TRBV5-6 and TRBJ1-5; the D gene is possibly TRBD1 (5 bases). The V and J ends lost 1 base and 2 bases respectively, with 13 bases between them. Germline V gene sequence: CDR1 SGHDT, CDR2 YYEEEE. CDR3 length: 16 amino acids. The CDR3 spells CASSLWVGQGNQPQHF. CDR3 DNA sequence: TGTGCCAGCAGCTTGTGGGTGGGGCAGGGCAATCAGCCCCAGCATTTT.

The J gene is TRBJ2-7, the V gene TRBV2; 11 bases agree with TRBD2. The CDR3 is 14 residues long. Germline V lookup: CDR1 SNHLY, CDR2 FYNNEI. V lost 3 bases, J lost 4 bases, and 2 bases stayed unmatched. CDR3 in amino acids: CASSDRLAGYEQYF. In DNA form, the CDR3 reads TGTGCCAGCAGTGATAGACTAGCGGGGTACGAGCAGTACTTC. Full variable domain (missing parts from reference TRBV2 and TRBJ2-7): EPEVTQTPSHQVTQMGQEVILRCVPISNHLYFYWYRQILGQKVEFLVSFYNNEISEKSEIFDDQFSVERPDGSNFTLKIRSTKLEDSAMYFCASSDRLAGYEQYFGPGTRLTVT.

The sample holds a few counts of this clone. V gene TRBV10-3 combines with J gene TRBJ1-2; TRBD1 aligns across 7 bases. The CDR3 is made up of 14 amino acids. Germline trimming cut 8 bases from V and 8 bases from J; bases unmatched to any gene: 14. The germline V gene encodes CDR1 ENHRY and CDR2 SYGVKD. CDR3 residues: CAIGDSQSMGGYTF. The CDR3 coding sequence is TGTGCCATCGGGGACAGCCAATCTATGGGGGGCTACACCTTC.

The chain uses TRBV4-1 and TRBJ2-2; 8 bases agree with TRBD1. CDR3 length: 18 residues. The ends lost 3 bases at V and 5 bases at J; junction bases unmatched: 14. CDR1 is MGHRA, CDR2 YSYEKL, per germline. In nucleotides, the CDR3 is TGCGCCAGCAGCCACAATACCGGGCAGGGGGCGGGTACCGGGGAGCTGTTTTTT. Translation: CASSHNTGQGAGTGELFF.

The chain's CDR3 is CASSDRGQVTEAFF. DNA of the CDR3: TGTGCCAGTAGCGACAGGGGGCAGGTGACTGAAGCTTTCTTT. The chain has TRBV19 and TRBJ1-1; 10 positions match TRBD1. The ends lost 6 bases at V and 5 bases at J; junction bases unmatched: 6. The germline V gene has CDR1 LNHDA and CDR2 SQIVND (reference sequence). The CDR3 loop spans 14 amino acids.

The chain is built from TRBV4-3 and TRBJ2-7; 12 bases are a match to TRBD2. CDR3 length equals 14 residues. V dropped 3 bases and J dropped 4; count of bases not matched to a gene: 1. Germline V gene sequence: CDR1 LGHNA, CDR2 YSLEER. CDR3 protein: CASSQTSGGYEQYF. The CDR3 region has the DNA TGCGCCAGCAGCCAGACTAGCGGGGGTTACGAGCAGTACTTC.

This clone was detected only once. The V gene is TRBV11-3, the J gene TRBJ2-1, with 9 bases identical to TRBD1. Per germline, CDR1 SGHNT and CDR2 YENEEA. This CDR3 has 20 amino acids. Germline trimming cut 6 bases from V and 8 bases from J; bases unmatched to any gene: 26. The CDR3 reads CASSQTGQGYPNLISHEQFF. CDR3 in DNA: TGTGCCAGCAGTCAAACGGGACAGGGATACCCAAATCTGATTTCTCATGAGCAGTTCTTC.

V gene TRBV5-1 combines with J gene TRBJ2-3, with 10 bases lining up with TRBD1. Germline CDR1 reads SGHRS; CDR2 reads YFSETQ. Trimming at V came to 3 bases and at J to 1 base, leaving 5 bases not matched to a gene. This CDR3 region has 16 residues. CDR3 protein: CASSSGGTGGTDTQYF. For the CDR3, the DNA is TGCGCCAGCAGCTCTGGCGGGACAGGGGGCACAGATACGCAGTATTTT.

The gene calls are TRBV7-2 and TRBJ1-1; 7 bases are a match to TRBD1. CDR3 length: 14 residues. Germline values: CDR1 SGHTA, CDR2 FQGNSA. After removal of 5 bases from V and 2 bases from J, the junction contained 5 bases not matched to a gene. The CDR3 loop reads CASSPTGANTEAFF. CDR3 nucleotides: TGTGCCAGCAGCCCAACAGGGGCAAACACTGAAGCTTTCTTT.

The CDR3 region has the DNA TGTGCCAGCAATTCAGGGTACGGCTACACCTTC. This encodes CASNSGYGYTF. The chain joins TRBV6-5 to TRBJ1-2, with D possibly TRBD1 on 5 matching bases. The CDR3 runs 11 residues. From germline, CDR1 is MNHEY and CDR2 SVGAGI. V was pared by 7 bases and J by 8 bases, with 11 bases between.

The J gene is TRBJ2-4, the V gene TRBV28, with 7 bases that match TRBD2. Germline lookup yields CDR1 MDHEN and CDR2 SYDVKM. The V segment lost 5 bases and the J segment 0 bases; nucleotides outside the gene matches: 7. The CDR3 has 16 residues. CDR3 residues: CASSGGGSLAKNIQYF. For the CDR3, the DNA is TGTGCCAGCAGTGGGGGGGGGTCCCTAGCCAAAAACATTCAGTACTTC.

The CDR3 DNA is TGTGCCAGCAGCCCGTGGAGGATAGGGCGGTCCATTTCTAATGAAAAACTGTTTTTT. This gives the protein CASSPWRIGRSISNEKLFF. The chain combines TRBV11-2 with TRBJ1-4; D is ambiguous. Looked up from germline, CDR1 is SGHAT and CDR2 is FQNNGV. Trimming removed 5 bases from V and 3 bases from J, with 25 bases in between. The CDR3 totals 19 residues.

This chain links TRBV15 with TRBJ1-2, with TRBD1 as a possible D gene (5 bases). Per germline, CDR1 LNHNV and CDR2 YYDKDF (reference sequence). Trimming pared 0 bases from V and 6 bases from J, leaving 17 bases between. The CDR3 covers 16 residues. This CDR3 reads CATSRDRRGGLDGYTF. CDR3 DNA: TGTGCCACCAGCAGAGATCGGCGGGGGGGTCTGGATGGCTACACCTTC.